The following is a TCR beta chain sequence with its context. These data are taken from a study of sequential checkpoint blockade in melanoma. The treatment denotes: randomized to nivolumab then ipilimumab (arm A) or the reverse (arm B). Sorted cells were live CD3+CD8+, lacking CD19 and CD56, from PBMCs. Sequencing was performed with immunoSEQ multiplex PCR; in TCRdb, only in-frame clones are kept and a portion is missing. The sample shows 15,000 to 20,000 clones, approximately 74% of them seen only once. The CDR3 consists of 14 residues. The germline CDR1 and CDR2 sequences are MNHNY and SVGAGI (reference sequence). Deletions cut 5 bases from V and 5 bases from J, with 13 bases between.

The sequence came from a human donor with melanoma. Sequenced here: CD8+ T cells sorted from blood (inferred from file names), sampled from a patient given nivolumab and ipilimumab in sequence. This rearrangement joins TRBV6-6 to TRBJ1-5, with D possibly being TRBD1 (5 bases). Here the CDR3 reads CASSRIDRDQPQHF. Here the CDR3 DNA reads TGTGCCAGCAGTCGAATTGACAGAGATCAGCCCCAGCATTTT.